A selection of T cell receptor beta chains follows, all from one sample in a study of cytomegalovirus exposure and HLA in healthy donors. The data were produced by immunoSEQ multiplex PCR, yet TCRdb's version contains in-frame clones alone and is incomplete. In the table there are about 57,000 clones, approximately 95% of which are singletons. Sequenced input: PBMCs. The receptor set was obtained from a woman under 30 in good health and CMV-seronegative. Both conserved end residues are trimmed from each CDR3.

V gene	CDR3 protein
TRBV9	ASSVGSLAGADGTQY
TRBV7-6	ASSLYPGTTNYGYT
TRBV7-9	ASSRDREGTGELF
TRBV5-8	ASSLGWTVSSYEQY
TRBV27	ASSLSGGGTDTQY
TRBV4-2	ASSQDRLAGDYEQY
TRBV7-2	ASSPYRGINQPQH
TRBV7-3	ASSLTISQPQH
TRBV19	ASISGAGGYT
TRBV15	ATSIRETEAF
TRBV2	ASSAFSGDIYGYT
TRBV29-1	SVEQGDPGNTIY
TRBV7-2	ASSPTGEQPQH
TRBV7-2	ASSLDGTRGTGELF
TRBV7-7	ASAGEVSGANVLT
TRBV9	ASSVRGGGVYNEQF
TRBV5-6	ASSLGGRYNEQF
TRBV11-2	ASSLTPGQTYEQY
TRBV9	ASSVDSGHTDTQY
TRBV15	ATSRDYGTASMQY
TRBV7-9	ASSSVPGTGFFLNTEAF
TRBV4-1	ASSPGGTTEAF
TRBV18	ASSLGQGGEKLF
TRBV2	ASGAGGDTQY